This section outlines one T cell receptor (beta chain) sequence together with its context. This sample was taken from a study of blood T cell repertoires in COVID-19. The wider study: Material from acute and convalescent COVID-19 was sourced from the United States, Italy and Spain. In each case, the material was cDNA or gDNA derived from T cells, B-cell-depleted T cells, or PBMCs.

Germline values: CDR1 SGHVS, CDR2 FQNEAQ. Trimming pared 3 bases from V and 2 bases from J, leaving 25 bases between. This CDR3 has 19 residues. Assay used: immunoSEQ multiplex PCR; TCRdb lists only in-frame clones, some missing. Among about 140,000 clones, around 80% were seen once, and the ten largest hold around 1.8%. The sequencing input was peripheral blood. This clonotype was obtained from a woman aged 55-69 years with acute or convalescent COVID-19. V gene TRBV7-8 combines with J gene TRBJ2-5; D might be TRBD1 (7 bases). In nucleotides, the CDR3 is TGTGCCAGCAGCTTGGGGGGCCGTAGGGGGCGAGGATTTCAAGAGACCCAGTACTTC. It encodes CASSLGGRRGRGFQETQYF.